A selection of T cell receptor beta chains follows, all from one sample in a study of blood T cells in healthy people across ages. In TCRdb, the 5' RACE reads were re-called with MiXCR into one record per CDR3 protein. The profile covers 550,000 to 700,000 distinct CDR3 sequences, with approximately 27% appearing a single time and less than 20% taken by the ten largest. Input material: blood. These receptors came from a woman aged 70-85 years in good health. The CDR3 runs from the conserved cysteine through the conserved F or W. Each record gives: V gene, J gene, clone size, D gene, CDR3 DNA, CDR3 protein. The D gene is left open where the match is weak. The listing skips clone size in some rows; elsewhere it reads once, few, many or a size class.

>TRBV4-2|TRBJ1-4|.|TRBD1
TGTGCCAGCGGCCAAGTTCTGGGACAGGGTGATGAAAAACTGTTTTTT
CASGQVLGQGDEKLFF
>TRBV4-2|TRBJ2-7|many|.
TGTGCCAGCAGCCAAGAAGGGATAGTGATCGGAGACGAGCAGTACTTC
CASSQEGIVIGDEQYF
>TRBV20-1|TRBJ1-2|few|TRBD1
TGCAGTGCTCCTCCCCGGGACAGGGTGGGTGGCTACACCTTC
CSAPPRDRVGGYTF
>TRBV20-1|TRBJ1-2|.|.
TGCAGTGCTAGCAGGGCGGCCTATGGCTACACCTTC
CSASRAAYGYTF
>TRBV7-8|TRBJ1-1|many|.
TGTGCCAGCAGCTTAGCCGTGAGGACTGAAGCTTTCTTT
CASSLAVRTEAFF
>TRBV18|TRBJ2-5|.|.
TGTGCCAGCTCACGGAGGCAGATGCAAGAGACCCAGTACTTC
CASSRRQMQETQYF
>TRBV7-2|TRBJ2-5|.|TRBD2
TGTGCCAGCAGCTTAGCTGGTTTACGGGGGGGGCCTAGGACCCAGTACTTC
CASSLAGLRGGPRTQYF
>TRBV12-3/TRBV12-4|TRBJ2-5|.|.
TGTGCCAGCAGTTTAGCGGAGTCCCTCGGGGTAGAGACCCAGTACTTC
CASSLAESLGVETQYF
>TRBV12-3/TRBV12-4|TRBJ1-5|few|.
TGTGCCAGCAGTTCCGGGGATAGCAATCAGCCCCAGCATTTT
CASSSGDSNQPQHF
>TRBV20-1|TRBJ2-7|.|TRBD1
TGCAGTGCTAGAGAAAGGCCGGGGACAGCCTACGAGCAGTACTTC
CSARERPGTAYEQYF
>TRBV25-1|TRBJ2-1|.|TRBD2
TGTGCCAGCAGTGAACGGCTAGCGGCCTACAATGAGCAGTTCTTC
CASSERLAAYNEQFF
>TRBV20-1|TRBJ2-1|few|TRBD2
TGCAGCCCAAAGGCGGGGGGGCCGAATGAGCAGTTCTTC
CSPKAGGPNEQFF
>TRBV7-2|TRBJ2-1|.|.
TGTGCCAGCAGCTTAGCCGCTAGCTCCTACAATGAGCAGTTCTTC
CASSLAASSYNEQFF
>TRBV7-2|TRBJ2-1|many|TRBD1
TGTGCCAGCAGCTACGGACAGGGCCTCTACAATGAGCAGTTCTTC
CASSYGQGLYNEQFF
>TRBV2|TRBJ1-1|few|.
TGTGCCAGCGGGACCTACGGGAGATGGACTGAAGCTTTCTTT
CASGTYGRWTEAFF
>TRBV5-8|TRBJ1-2|few|.
TGTGCCAGCAGCTTAAATGGAGGGAACTATGGCTACACCTTC
CASSLNGGNYGYTF
>TRBV9|TRBJ1-6|.|.
TGTGCCAGCAGCGTTGAAATTAATAATTCACCCCTCCACTTT
CASSVEINNSPLHF
>TRBV4-3|TRBJ1-6|few|.
TGCGCCAGCAGCCAAATGCTCGGGGTCGGTTCACCCCTCCACTTT
CASSQMLGVGSPLHF
>TRBV5-1|TRBJ2-7|.|.
TGCGCCAGCAGCTTGGAGGGGGGTAGCCCGCAGTACTTC
CASSLEGGSPQYF
>TRBV6-2/TRBV6-3|TRBJ2-1|.|.
TGTGCCAGCAGTTACCTGCTAAAGCGGGTCTCCTACAATGAGCAGTTCTTC
CASSYLLKRVSYNEQFF
>TRBV4-2|TRBJ2-1|.|.
TGTGCCAGCAGCTACACAGGTGCCTCCTACAATGAGCAGTTCTTC
CASSYTGASYNEQFF
>TRBV7-8|TRBJ2-2|.|.
TGTGCCAGCAGCTCGACAGGTGCCCTCACCGGGGAGCTGTTTTTT
CASSSTGALTGELFF
>TRBV27|TRBJ1-2|.|TRBD1
TGTGCCAGCAGCCTTAAAGGGGGCGGGTATGGCTACACCTTC
CASSLKGGGYGYTF
>TRBV25-1|TRBJ1-2|.|.
TGTGCCAGCAGTGAAGGGAGCTTCTATGGCTACACCTTC
CASSEGSFYGYTF
>TRBV25-1|TRBJ1-1|few|TRBD1
TGTGCCAGCAGGGACAGGAGGAACACTGAAGCTTTCTTT
CASRDRRNTEAFF
>TRBV7-2|TRBJ2-7|.|.
TGTGCCAGCTCTAAGGGGGGGAGCCCCTACGAGCAGTACTTC
CASSKGGSPYEQYF
>TRBV4-1|TRBJ2-7|.|.
TGCGCCAGCAGCCAAAAAGCGGGTGGCGGGGACACATACGAGCAGTACTTC
CASSQKAGGGDTYEQYF
>TRBV29-1|TRBJ2-5|.|.
TGCAGCGCCGTACGGCCACAAGAGACCCAGTACTTC
CSAVRPQETQYF
>TRBV5-1|TRBJ1-5|few|.
TGCGCCAGCAGCGAAGGTGCGGGAAATCAGCCCCAGCGTTTT
CASSEGAGNQPQRF
>TRBV20-1|TRBJ2-5|.|TRBD2
TGCAGTGCTAGCAGACCAGCGGGGGGGCCTTTTGGGACCCAGTACTTC
CSASRPAGGPFGTQYF
>TRBV20-1|TRBJ2-6|few|.
TGCAGTGCTAGCCGGACTGGCTCGGGGGCCAACGTCCTGACTTTC
CSASRTGSGANVLTF
>TRBV7-2|TRBJ1-1|few|.
TGTGCCAGCAGCTTATTCGCAGCTCCTAACACTGAAGCTTTCTTT
CASSLFAAPNTEAFF
>TRBV12-3/TRBV12-4|TRBJ2-2|.|.
TGTGCCAGCAGTTTTTCGCGGTCAGGGGCTAAGGGGGAGCTGTTTTTT
CASSFSRSGAKGELFF
>TRBV6-5|TRBJ1-2|few|.
TGTGCCAGCAGTAGGGACAACCTGGGAGGTGGCTACACCTTC
CASSRDNLGGGYTF
>TRBV5-1|TRBJ2-1|few|TRBD2
TGCGCCAGCAGCTTGGCCGTATCAGCGGGGGTAGAGAATGAGCAGTTCTTC
CASSLAVSAGVENEQFF
>TRBV10-3|TRBJ2-2|.|.
TGTGCCATCAGTCGTGGCGGGGAGCTGTTTTTT
CAISRGGELFF